This T cell receptor (beta chain) was identified during a study of beta chain features in type 1 diabetes. This clone turned up a few times. Antigen unknown. Study-wide results and caveats: Across all four CD4+ subsets, people with type 1 diabetes showed modestly shorter TCRB CDR3s.

The sequenced template was cDNA made from the entire isolated RNA. Only in-frame clones appear in the TCRdb table, and some are missing; sequencing was by immunoSEQ multiplex PCR. The table lists 200,000 to 250,000 clones, about 14% of them singletons. The sample consisted of naive CD4+ T cells from blood. This receptor was taken from a man younger than 40 with type 1 diabetes.

The CDR3 nucleotides read TGCAGCGTCGGACGGACAGGGCCTAACTATGGCTACACCTTC. Protein: CSVGRTGPNYGYTF. The genes are TRBV29-1 and TRBJ1-2; 8 bases fit TRBD1. Germline values: CDR1 SQVTM, CDR2 ANQGSEA. Trimming took 6 bases from V and 0 from J; bases not matched to a gene: 6. This CDR3 region has 14 residues.